These T cell receptor beta chains were read from a single sample in a study of blood T cell repertoires in COVID-19. The table came from immunoSEQ multiplex PCR; TCRdb's copy has only in-frame clones and leaves some out. Counted here are some 180,000 clones, about 88% occurring once; the ten biggest clones make up approximately 6%. Sequenced: peripheral blood. The source is a man aged 35-49 years with active or convalescent COVID-19. CDR3s include the opening cysteine and the closing phenylalanine or tryptophan. The D gene is left open where the match is weak.

J: TRBJ1-1; D: -; V: TRBV6-1; DNA: TGTGCCAGCAGTGAACAGGTCTTCTCGGTTGGGCAGTTT; CDR3: CASSEQVFSVGQF
J: TRBJ1-6; D: -; V: TRBV3-1/TRBV3-2; DNA: TGTGCCAGCAGCCAAGGAACAGTCTATAATTCACCCCTCCACTTT; CDR3: CASSQGTVYNSPLHF
J: TRBJ1-3; D: -; V: TRBV29-1; DNA: TGCAGCGTTAACACCCGCTCTGGAAACACCATATATTTT; CDR3: CSVNTRSGNTIYF
J: TRBJ1-2; D: TRBD1; V: TRBV4-1; DNA: TGCGCCAGCAGCCATCAACAGGGGACCTATGGCTACACCTTC; CDR3: CASSHQQGTYGYTF
J: TRBJ1-2; D: -; V: TRBV7-2; DNA: TGTGCCAGCAGCTTATACAGGGACTATGGCTACACCTTC; CDR3: CASSLYRDYGYTF
J: TRBJ1-1; D: -; V: TRBV19; DNA: TGTGCCAGTAGTGCACAGACCCAGAACACTGAAGCTTTCTTT; CDR3: CASSAQTQNTEAFF
J: TRBJ1-5; D: TRBD1; V: TRBV7-2; DNA: TGTGCCAGCAGCTTAGAAGACAGGGTCTATCAGCCCCAGCATTTT; CDR3: CASSLEDRVYQPQHF
J: TRBJ2-1; D: -; V: TRBV3-1/TRBV3-2; DNA: TGTGCCAGCAGCCAAACTAACAATGAGCAGTTCTTC; CDR3: CASSQTNNEQFF
J: TRBJ1-1; D: TRBD1; V: TRBV6-5; DNA: TGTGCCAGCAGGCAGGGACAGGGCTACACTGAAGCTTTCTTT; CDR3: CASRQGQGYTEAFF
J: TRBJ1-2; D: TRBD1; V: TRBV3-1/TRBV3-2; DNA: TGTGCCAGCAGCCAAGATAGGGACAGGGTTGGTGGCTACACCTTC; CDR3: CASSQDRDRVGGYTF
J: TRBJ2-1; D: TRBD1; V: TRBV19; DNA: TGTGCCAGCCAGACGGACAGGGCTAACAATGAGCAGTTCTTC; CDR3: CASQTDRANNEQFF
J: TRBJ2-7; D: -; V: TRBV6-6; DNA: TGTGCCAGCAGGACAGGTACAGGCGAGCAGTACTTC; CDR3: CASRTGTGEQYF
J: TRBJ2-1; D: TRBD2; V: TRBV6-5; DNA: TGTGCCAGCAGTTACAGCGGGGCCTACAATGAGCAGTTCTTC; CDR3: CASSYSGAYNEQFF
J: TRBJ2-2; D: -; V: TRBV5-6; DNA: TGTGCCAGCAGCTTGGATAGGAACACCGGGGAGCTGTTTTTT; CDR3: CASSLDRNTGELFF
J: TRBJ1-2; D: -; V: TRBV2; DNA: TGTGCCAGCAGTGAGGCCGGGAGCTGGTATGGCTACACCTTC; CDR3: CASSEAGSWYGYTF